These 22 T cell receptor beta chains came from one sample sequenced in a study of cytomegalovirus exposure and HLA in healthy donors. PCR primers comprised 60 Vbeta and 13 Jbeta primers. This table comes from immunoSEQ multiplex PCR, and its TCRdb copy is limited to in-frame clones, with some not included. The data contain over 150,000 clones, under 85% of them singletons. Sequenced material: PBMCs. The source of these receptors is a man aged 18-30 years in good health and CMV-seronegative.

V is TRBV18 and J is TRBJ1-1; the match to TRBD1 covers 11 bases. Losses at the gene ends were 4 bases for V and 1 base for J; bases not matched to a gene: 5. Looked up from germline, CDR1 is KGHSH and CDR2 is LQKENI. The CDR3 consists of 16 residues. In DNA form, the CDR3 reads TGTGCCAGCTCACTAGGACAGGGGGCGCGGAACACTGAAGCTTTCTTT. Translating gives CASSLGQGARNTEAFF.

The CDR3 sequence is CASSRGVAGSDTQYF. CDR3 nucleotides: TGTGCCAGCAGCCGAGGGGTAGCGGGATCAGATACGCAGTATTTT. This chain connects TRBV5-6 to TRBJ2-3; 8 bases line up with TRBD2. CDR3 length: 15 residues. Germline CDR1 reads SGHDT; CDR2 reads YYEEEE. The V and J ends lost 4 bases and 4 bases, in that order; junction bases with no gene match: 8.

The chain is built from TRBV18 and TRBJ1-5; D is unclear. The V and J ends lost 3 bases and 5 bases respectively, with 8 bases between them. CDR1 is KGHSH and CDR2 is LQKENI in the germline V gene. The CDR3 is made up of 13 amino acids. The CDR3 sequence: CASSPGGYQPQHF. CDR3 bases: TGTGCCAGCTCACCGGGCGGGTATCAGCCCCAGCATTTT. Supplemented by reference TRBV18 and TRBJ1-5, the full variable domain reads NAGVMQNPRHLVRRRGQEARLRCSPMKGHSHVYWYRQLPEEGLKFMVYLQKENIIDESGMPKERFSAEFPKEGPSILRIQQVVRGDSAAYFCASSPGGYQPQHFGDGTRLSIL.

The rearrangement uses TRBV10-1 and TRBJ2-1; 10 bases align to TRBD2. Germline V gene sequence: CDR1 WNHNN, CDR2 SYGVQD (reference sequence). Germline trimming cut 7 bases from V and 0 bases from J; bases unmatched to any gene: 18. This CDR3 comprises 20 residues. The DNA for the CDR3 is TGCGCCAGCAACGATATCAACCTCGGACTAGCGGACCCCTCCTACAATGAGCAGTTCTTC. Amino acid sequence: CASNDINLGLADPSYNEQFF.

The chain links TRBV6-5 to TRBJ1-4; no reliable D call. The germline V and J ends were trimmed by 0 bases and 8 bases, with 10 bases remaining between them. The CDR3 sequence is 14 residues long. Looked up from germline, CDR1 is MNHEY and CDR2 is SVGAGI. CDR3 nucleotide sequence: TGTGCCAGCAGTTACTCGGCATGGGAGGAAAAACTGTTTTTT. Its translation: CASSYSAWEEKLFF.

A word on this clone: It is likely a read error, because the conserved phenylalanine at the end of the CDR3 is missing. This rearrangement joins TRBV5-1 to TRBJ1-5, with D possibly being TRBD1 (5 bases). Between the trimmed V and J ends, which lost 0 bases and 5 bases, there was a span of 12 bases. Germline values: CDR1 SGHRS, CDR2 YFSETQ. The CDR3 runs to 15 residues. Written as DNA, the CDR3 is TGCGCCAGCAGCTTGGTGGGGACGGGGGATCAGCCCCAGCATCTT. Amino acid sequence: CASSLVGTGDQPQHL.

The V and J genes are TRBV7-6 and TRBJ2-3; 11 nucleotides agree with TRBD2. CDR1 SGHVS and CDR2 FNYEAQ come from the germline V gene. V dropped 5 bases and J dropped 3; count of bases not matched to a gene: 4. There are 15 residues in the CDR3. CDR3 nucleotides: TGTGCCAGCAGCCGAACTAGCGGGGGAACAGATACGCAGTATTTT. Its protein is CASSRTSGGTDTQYF.

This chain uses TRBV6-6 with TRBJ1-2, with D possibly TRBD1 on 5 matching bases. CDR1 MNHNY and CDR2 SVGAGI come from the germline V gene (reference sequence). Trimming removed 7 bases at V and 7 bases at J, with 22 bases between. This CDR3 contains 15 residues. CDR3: CASISRKAGLIGYTF. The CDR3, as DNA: TGTGCCAGCATAAGCCGCAAAGCAGGGCTTATTGGCTACACCTTC.

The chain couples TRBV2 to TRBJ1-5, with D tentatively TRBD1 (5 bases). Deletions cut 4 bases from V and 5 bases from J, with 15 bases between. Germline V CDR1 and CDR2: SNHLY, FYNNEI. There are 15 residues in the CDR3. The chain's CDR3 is CASSVIQGGYQPQHF. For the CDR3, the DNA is TGTGCCAGCAGTGTTATCCAGGGCGGCTATCAGCCCCAGCATTTT.

The CDR3 loop is CASSSGWTNTGELFF. In nucleotides, the CDR3 is TGTGCCAGCAGCTCAGGATGGACAAACACCGGGGAGCTGTTTTTT. The V gene is TRBV5-6, the J gene TRBJ2-2, with D maybe TRBD1 (5 bases). V lost 3 bases, J lost 2 bases, and 11 bases lay in between. The CDR3 has 15 residues. Per the germline V gene, CDR1 is SGHDT and CDR2 is YYEEEE.

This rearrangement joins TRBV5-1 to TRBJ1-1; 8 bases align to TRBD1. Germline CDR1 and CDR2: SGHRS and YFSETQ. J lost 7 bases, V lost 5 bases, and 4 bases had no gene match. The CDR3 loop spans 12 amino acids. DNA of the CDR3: TGCGCCAGCAGTAGACAGGGGAGTGAAGCTTTCTTT. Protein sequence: CASSRQGSEAFF.

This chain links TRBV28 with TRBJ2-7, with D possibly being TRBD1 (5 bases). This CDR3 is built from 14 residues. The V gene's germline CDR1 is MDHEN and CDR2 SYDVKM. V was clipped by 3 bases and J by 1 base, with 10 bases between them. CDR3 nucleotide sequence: TGTGCCAGCAGTTTCAGCGACAGATCCTACGAGCAGTACTTC. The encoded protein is CASSFSDRSYEQYF.

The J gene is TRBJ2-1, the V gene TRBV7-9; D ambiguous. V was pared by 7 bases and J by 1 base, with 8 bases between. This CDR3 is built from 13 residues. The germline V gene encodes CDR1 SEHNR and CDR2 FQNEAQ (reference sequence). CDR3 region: CASNIISYNEQFF. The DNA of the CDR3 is TGTGCCAGCAATATTATTTCCTACAATGAGCAGTTCTTC.

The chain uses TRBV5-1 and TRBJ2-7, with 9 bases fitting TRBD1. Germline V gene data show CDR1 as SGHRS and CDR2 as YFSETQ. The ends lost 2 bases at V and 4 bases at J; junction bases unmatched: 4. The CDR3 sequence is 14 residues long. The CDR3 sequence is CASSLTGGIYEQYF. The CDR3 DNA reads TGCGCCAGCAGCTTAACAGGGGGCATTTACGAGCAGTACTTC.

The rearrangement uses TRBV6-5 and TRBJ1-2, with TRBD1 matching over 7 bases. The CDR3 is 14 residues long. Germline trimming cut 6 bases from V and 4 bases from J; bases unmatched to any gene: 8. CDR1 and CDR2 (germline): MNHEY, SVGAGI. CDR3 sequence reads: CASSRLQGVYGYTF. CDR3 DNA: TGTGCCAGCAGCCGACTTCAGGGGGTCTATGGCTACACCTTC.

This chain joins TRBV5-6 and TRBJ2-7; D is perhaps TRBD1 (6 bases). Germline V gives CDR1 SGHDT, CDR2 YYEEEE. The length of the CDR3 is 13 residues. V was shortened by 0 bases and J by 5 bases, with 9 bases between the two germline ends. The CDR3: CASSLVGADEQYF. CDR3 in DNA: TGTGCCAGCAGCTTGGTGGGGGCTGACGAGCAGTACTTC.

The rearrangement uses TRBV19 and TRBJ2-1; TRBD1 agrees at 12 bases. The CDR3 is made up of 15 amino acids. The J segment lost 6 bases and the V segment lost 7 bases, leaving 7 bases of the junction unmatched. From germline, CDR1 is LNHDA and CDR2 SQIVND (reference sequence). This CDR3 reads CASTSGQGAFNEQFF. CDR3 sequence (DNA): TGTGCCAGTACCTCGGGACAGGGGGCGTTCAATGAGCAGTTCTTC. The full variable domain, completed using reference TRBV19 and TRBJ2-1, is DGGITQSPKYLFRKEGQNVTLSCEQNLNHDAMYWYRQDPGQGLRLIYYSQIVNDFQKGDIAEGYSVSREKKESFPLTVTSAQKNPTAFYLCASTSGQGAFNEQFFGPGTRLTVL.

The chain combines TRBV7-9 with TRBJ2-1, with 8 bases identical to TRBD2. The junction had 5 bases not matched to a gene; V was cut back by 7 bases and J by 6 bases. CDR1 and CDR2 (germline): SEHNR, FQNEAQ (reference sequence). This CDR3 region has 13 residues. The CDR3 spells CASTGTRGNEQFF. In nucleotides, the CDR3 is TGTGCCAGCACCGGGACTAGGGGCAATGAGCAGTTCTTC.

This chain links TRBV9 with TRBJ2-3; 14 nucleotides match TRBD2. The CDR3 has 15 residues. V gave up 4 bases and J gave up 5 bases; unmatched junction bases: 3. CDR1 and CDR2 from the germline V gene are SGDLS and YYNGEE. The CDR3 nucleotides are TGTGCCAGCAGCCCCGGGACTAGCGGGAGAGATACGCAGTATTTT. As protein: CASSPGTSGRDTQYF. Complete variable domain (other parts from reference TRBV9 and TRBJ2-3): DSGVTQTPKHLITATGQRVTLRCSPRSGDLSVYWYQQSLDQGLQFLIQYYNGEERAKGNILERFSAQQFPDLHSELNLSSLELGDSALYFCASSPGTSGRDTQYFGPGTRLTVL.

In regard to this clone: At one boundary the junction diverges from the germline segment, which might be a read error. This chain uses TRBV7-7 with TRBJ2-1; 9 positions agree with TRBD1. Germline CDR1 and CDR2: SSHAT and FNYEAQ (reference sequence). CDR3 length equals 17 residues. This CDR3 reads CASSLAFGGQGYNEQFF. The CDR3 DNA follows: TGTGCTAGCAGCTTAGCGTTTGGGGGACAGGGTTACAATGAGCAGTTCTTC.

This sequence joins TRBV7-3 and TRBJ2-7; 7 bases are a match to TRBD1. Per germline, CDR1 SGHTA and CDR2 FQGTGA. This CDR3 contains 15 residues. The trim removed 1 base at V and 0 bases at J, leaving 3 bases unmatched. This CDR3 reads CASSLRPGGSYEQYF. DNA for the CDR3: TGTGCCAGCAGCTTAAGGCCAGGGGGCTCCTACGAGCAGTACTTC.

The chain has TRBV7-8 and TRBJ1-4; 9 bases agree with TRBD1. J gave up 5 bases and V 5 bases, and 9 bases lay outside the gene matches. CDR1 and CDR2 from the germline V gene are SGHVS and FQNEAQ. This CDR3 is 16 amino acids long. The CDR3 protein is CASSPTRDRVNEKLFF. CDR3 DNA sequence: TGTGCCAGCAGCCCAACCCGGGACAGGGTGAATGAAAAACTGTTTTTT.